Below are 30 T cell receptor beta chains sequenced from a single sample in a study of cytomegalovirus exposure and HLA in healthy donors. Researchers ran the PCR with 60 Vbeta and 13 Jbeta primers. The assay was immunoSEQ multiplex PCR, and TCRdb's table has in-frame clones only and misses some. The repertoire consists of over 150,000 clones, with approximately 90% occurring once and the leading ten covering 0.65% to 0.9%. Sequenced: PBMCs. Source of these receptors: a woman aged 25 to 45 in good health and CMV-seronegative.

V gene TRBV27 combines with J gene TRBJ2-5; weak D call: TRBD2 (6 bases). The assigned J gene may be wrong: the sequence end matches TRBJ2-7 better. This CDR3 spans 13 amino acids. In germline, CDR1 is MNHEY, CDR2 SMNVEV (reference sequence). Here the CDR3 reads CASSRTINYEQYF. DNA of the CDR3: TGTGCCAGCAGTCGGACTATTAACTACGAGCAGTACTTC.

The chain joins TRBV5-6 to TRBJ1-1; 7 bases match TRBD1. This CDR3 comprises 18 residues. V dropped 0 bases and J dropped 2; count of bases not matched to a gene: 13. Germline V gene lookup returns CDR1 SGHDT and CDR2 YYEEEE. CDR3 sequence: CASSLERVGTVGNTEAFF. In DNA form, the CDR3 reads TGTGCCAGCAGCTTGGAACGCGTCGGGACAGTGGGCAACACTGAAGCTTTCTTT.

DNA for the CDR3: TGTGCCAGCAGCCTCCCCCCGGGAAACACTGAAGCTTTCTTT. It encodes CASSLPPGNTEAFF. The chain combines TRBV13 with TRBJ1-1, with D unclear. V was pared by 5 bases and J by 2 bases, with 12 bases between. The V gene's germline CDR1 is PRHDT and CDR2 FYEKMQ (reference sequence). The CDR3 is made up of 14 amino acids.

The chain's CDR3 is CASSFGQGSSAQYF. The CDR3 bases are TGTGCCAGCAGCTTTGGACAGGGGAGTTCTGCCCAGTACTTC. The chain carries TRBV7-2 and TRBJ2-5; TRBD1 agrees at 9 bases. This CDR3 region has 14 residues. In germline, CDR1 is SGHTA, CDR2 FQGNSA. Trimming took 3 bases from V and 9 from J; bases not matched to a gene: 8.

This clone has just a few counts. The V call is TRBV7-8, the J call TRBJ1-2; D remains unclear. The V end lost 0 bases, the J end lost 8 bases, and 13 bases lay between the germline ends. The CDR3 sequence is 14 residues long. CDR1 is SGHVS and CDR2 is FQNEAQ in the germline V gene. CDR3 residues: CASSLANLRGGYTF. DNA of the CDR3: TGTGCCAGCAGCTTAGCAAACCTAAGAGGGGGCTACACCTTC.

Notes on this clone: The limits of the CDR3 on the DNA are not certain, so only TCRdb's listed CDR3 is given. CDR3 in amino acids: CASRFWPRRGIPYEQYF. The chain is built from TRBV7-7 and TRBJ2-7; the table's D call, TRBD2, has no DNA check behind it. Per germline, CDR1 SSHAT and CDR2 FNYEAQ (reference sequence). A total of 17 residues make up the CDR3, ends included.

This rearrangement joins TRBV28 to TRBJ2-5; D remains unclear. The CDR3 covers 12 residues. Germline V lookup: CDR1 MDHEN, CDR2 SYDVKM. The ends were cut back, 3 bases at V and 4 bases at J, with 6 bases in the middle. The CDR3 DNA is TGTGCCAGCAGTTTCCCCGGAGAGACCCAGTACTTC. Encoded protein: CASSFPGETQYF.

V is TRBV25-1 and J is TRBJ2-1, with 7 positions matching TRBD1. V shed 7 bases and J 9 bases; nucleotides not matched to a gene: 15. The CDR3 spans 15 residues. CDR1 and CDR2 (germline): MGHDK, SYGVNS. CDR3 protein: CASTTNVRGGSEQFF. DNA for the CDR3: TGTGCCAGCACCACAAACGTCCGAGGGGGCAGTGAGCAGTTCTTC.

The J gene is TRBJ1-5, the V gene TRBV5-6; tentative D call: TRBD1 (5 bases). Per germline, CDR1 SGHDT and CDR2 YYEEEE. The CDR3 loop spans 15 amino acids. Deletions cut 4 bases from V and 0 bases from J, with 11 bases between. The DNA for the CDR3 is TGTGCCAGCAGCCGCAGACAGACTAGCAATCAGCCCCAGCATTTT. The encoded protein is CASSRRQTSNQPQHF.

The rearrangement joins TRBV4-1 to TRBJ2-1; a possible D gene is TRBD2 (5 bases). The germline gives CDR1 MGHRA, CDR2 YSYEKL. This CDR3 contains 15 residues. Trimming shortened V by 1 base and J by 6 bases, and 13 bases separated the two germline ends. CDR3 amino acids: CASSQGLERLNEQFF. In DNA, the CDR3 is TGCGCCAGCAGCCAAGGCTTGGAGCGGCTCAATGAGCAGTTCTTC.

Here the CDR3 DNA reads TGCGCCAGCAGCTTGGACCTATACGAGCAGTACTTC. It codes for CASSLDLYEQYF. This chain uses TRBV5-1 with TRBJ2-7; no clear D. Germline V gene lookup returns CDR1 SGHRS and CDR2 YFSETQ. Trimming cost V 0 bases and J 4 bases, with 5 bases left between them. The CDR3 covers 12 residues.

There are a few counts of this clone. The J gene is TRBJ1-5, the V gene TRBV4-1, with 8 bases that match TRBD1. The V segment lost 5 bases and the J segment 8 bases; nucleotides outside the gene matches: 8. Germline loops: CDR1 MGHRA, CDR2 YSYEKL. This CDR3 has 14 residues. The chain's CDR3 is CASSSFPGQEPQHF. The CDR3 DNA sequence: TGCGCCAGCAGCTCATTCCCGGGACAGGAGCCCCAGCATTTT.

V and J are TRBV10-3 and TRBJ2-5, with 7 bases fitting TRBD2. The ends lost 8 bases at V and 2 bases at J; junction bases unmatched: 8. CDR1 is ENHRY, CDR2 SYGVKD, per germline. The CDR3 contains 14 residues. The CDR3 loop reads CAIRSGTSQETQYF. In DNA form, the CDR3 reads TGTGCCATCCGGAGCGGGACGTCACAAGAGACCCAGTACTTC.

J is TRBJ2-1 and V is TRBV5-1; 15 bases agree with TRBD2. CDR3 length: 16 residues. CDR1 and CDR2 from the germline V gene are SGHRS and YFSETQ. V gave up 4 bases and J gave up 8 bases; unmatched junction bases: 7. The CDR3 loop is CASSAGTSGRNDEQFF. The CDR3 DNA follows: TGCGCCAGCAGCGCCGGGACTAGCGGGAGGAACGATGAGCAGTTCTTC.

V gene TRBV20-1 combines with J gene TRBJ2-5, with D maybe TRBD1 (5 bases). Trimming took 6 bases from V and 2 from J, leaving 7 bases between them. From germline, CDR1 is DFQATT and CDR2 SNEGSKA (reference sequence). The CDR3 sequence is 11 residues long. CDR3 sequence: CSARQQETQYF. The CDR3, as DNA: TGCAGTGCCAGACAGCAAGAGACCCAGTACTTC.

V and J are TRBV9 and TRBJ1-1; a weak D match, TRBD1 (5 bases). Per the germline V gene, CDR1 is SGDLS and CDR2 is YYNGEE. V lost 4 bases and J 10 bases, leaving 17 bases between the germline ends. CDR3 length equals 13 residues. CDR3 nucleotides: TGTGCCAGCAGCCGTTTAGTTGAGACAGCAGCTTTCTTT. Its protein is CASSRLVETAAFF.

This clone showed up just once. The chain recombines TRBV5-1 with TRBJ1-2; TRBD1 agrees at 7 bases. Germline V CDR1 and CDR2: SGHRS, YFSETQ. The J segment lost 4 bases and the V segment lost 3 bases, leaving 9 bases of the junction unmatched. The CDR3 loop spans 15 amino acids. The CDR3: CASSYTGVSGYGYTF. For the CDR3, the DNA is TGCGCCAGCAGCTATACAGGGGTCTCGGGCTATGGCTACACCTTC.

This clone was observed once. The rearrangement joins TRBV27 to TRBJ2-1; D call uncertain. Trimming shortened V by 3 bases and J by 7 bases, and 16 bases separated the two germline ends. The CDR3 extends over 15 amino acids. Germline V gene lookup returns CDR1 MNHEY and CDR2 SMNVEV (reference sequence). The CDR3 here is CASSFIGQTANEQFF. The CDR3 coding sequence is TGTGCCAGCAGTTTTATCGGTCAAACCGCTAATGAGCAGTTCTTC.

The CDR3 nucleotides are TGTGCCAGCAGTGGCCGGGACAGGGCCACCTACGAGCAGTACTTC. Translation: CASSGRDRATYEQYF. The chain employs TRBV6-6 and TRBJ2-7; 9 bases fit TRBD1. The CDR3 length is 15 residues. After removal of 5 bases from V and 2 bases from J, the junction contained 7 bases not matched to a gene. Germline values: CDR1 MNHNY, CDR2 SVGAGI (reference sequence).

This clone occurred once. CDR3 amino acids: CATTGGLAGGSGAYTQYF. CDR3 sequence (DNA): TGTGCCACCACAGGGGGCCTAGCGGGAGGCTCGGGGGCATATACGCAGTATTTT. This chain connects TRBV27 to TRBJ2-3, with 11 bases matching TRBD2. Germline lookup yields CDR1 MNHEY and CDR2 SMNVEV (reference sequence). Trimming cost V 10 bases and J 7 bases; bases outside gene matches: 22. CDR3 size: 18 residues.

Only a few counts were recorded for this clone. The gene calls are TRBV5-6 and TRBJ1-5, with 9 bases fitting TRBD1. This CDR3 is built from 15 residues. The V gene end was trimmed by 4 bases and the J gene end by 4 bases; junction bases not matched to a gene: 6. Germline V lookup: CDR1 SGHDT, CDR2 YYEEEE. The CDR3 DNA reads as TGTGCCAGCAGCGGAAACAGGGGGCAGAATCAGCCCCAGCATTTT. Protein product: CASSGNRGQNQPQHF.

The chain uses TRBV29-1 and TRBJ1-2; 7 positions agree with TRBD1. The CDR3 is made up of 11 amino acids. With 6 bases clipped from V and 8 bases from J, the junction kept 6 bases outside the gene matches. CDR1 is SQVTM and CDR2 is ANQGSEA in the germline V gene. CDR3 sequence reads: CSVRTGQGYTF. As DNA, the CDR3 is TGCAGCGTCCGGACAGGTCAAGGCTACACCTTC.

V and J are TRBV15 and TRBJ2-7; no reliable D call. The CDR3 is made up of 16 amino acids. V was pared by 1 base and J by 3 bases, with 16 bases between. The germline gives CDR1 LNHNV, CDR2 YYDKDF (reference sequence). For the CDR3, the DNA is TGTGCCACCAGCAGAGCAACCAGAATTCTCAACTACGAGCAGTACTTC. Translated, it gives CATSRATRILNYEQYF.

V and J are TRBV15 and TRBJ2-7; a weak D match, TRBD2 (5 bases). Germline CDR1 reads LNHNV; CDR2 reads YYDKDF (reference sequence). Trimming left V 1 base short and J 4 bases short, with 8 bases between. CDR3 length: 13 residues. The chain's CDR3 is CATSRASGYEQYF. CDR3 bases: TGTGCCACCAGCAGAGCGAGCGGTTACGAGCAGTACTTC. Drawing the rest from reference TRBV15 and TRBJ2-7, the complete variable domain is DAMVIQNPRYQVTQFGKPVTLSCSQTLNHNVMYWYQQKSSQAPKLLFHYYDKDFNNEADTPDNFQSRRPNTSFCFLDIRSPGLGDTAMYLCATSRASGYEQYFGPGTRLTVT.

This chain connects TRBV9 to TRBJ2-5; 15 bases map to TRBD2. Germline lookup yields CDR1 SGDLS and CDR2 YYNGEE. CDR3 length: 15 amino acids. Losses at the gene ends were 4 bases for V and 4 bases for J; bases not matched to a gene: 2. This chain's CDR3 is CASSRTSGGGETQYF. CDR3 DNA sequence: TGTGCCAGCAGCAGGACTAGCGGGGGGGGAGAGACCCAGTACTTC.

This clone came up once. This chain connects TRBV27 to TRBJ2-5; a possible D gene is TRBD1 (5 bases). With the DNA end fitting TRBJ2-7 better, the J assignment may be wrong. The germline V gene encodes CDR1 MNHEY and CDR2 SMNVEV (reference sequence). There are 17 residues in the CDR3. The CDR3 DNA is TGTGCCAGCAGGAGAGGACCATCCGGGCAAGGGGCCTACGAGCAGTACTTC. This codes for CASRRGPSGQGAYEQYF.

CDR3 loop: CASSWGGGLNTEAFF. The DNA for the CDR3 is TGTGCCAGCAGTTGGGGGGGCGGGCTGAACACTGAAGCTTTCTTT. This chain links TRBV6-5 with TRBJ1-1; a possible D gene is TRBD1 (6 bases). Germline CDR1 MNHEY, CDR2 SVGAGI. The CDR3 spans 15 residues. The V and J ends lost 4 bases and 0 bases respectively, with 12 bases between them.

This rearrangement joins TRBV5-6 to TRBJ1-5; 10 nucleotides match TRBD1. Trimming cost V 0 bases and J 0 bases; bases outside gene matches: 3. The CDR3 spans 17 residues. Germline lookup yields CDR1 SGHDT and CDR2 YYEEEE. CDR3 in amino acids: CASSLGTGGYSNQPQHF. In nucleotides, the CDR3 is TGTGCCAGCAGCTTGGGGACAGGGGGATATAGCAATCAGCCCCAGCATTTT. The whole variable domain, remainder taken from reference TRBV5-6 and TRBJ1-5, is DAGVTQSPTHLIKTRGQQVTLRCSPKSGHDTVSWYQQALGQGPQFIFQYYEEEERQRGNFPDRFSGHQFPNYSSELNVNALLLGDSALYLCASSLGTGGYSNQPQHFGDGTRLSIL.

CDR3 sequence reads: CACRNGAGNTIYF. In DNA, the CDR3 is TGTGCCTGCCGGAATGGAGCTGGAAACACCATATATTTT. V and J are TRBV7-8 and TRBJ1-3, with D unclear. Trimming removed 11 bases at V and 2 bases at J, with 13 bases between. The V gene's germline CDR1 is SGHVS and CDR2 FQNEAQ. The CDR3 is made up of 13 amino acids.

This clone was detected only a few times. CDR3 nucleotide sequence: TGTGCCAGTAGTATATTTGGACAGGGAAACAATGAGCAGTTCTTC. The encoded protein is CASSIFGQGNNEQFF. The rearrangement links TRBV19 to TRBJ2-1; 8 positions match TRBD1. Trimming took 2 bases from V and 5 from J; bases not matched to a gene: 5. The CDR3 has 15 amino acids. CDR1 is LNHDA, CDR2 SQIVND, per germline (reference sequence).